These 5 T cell receptor beta chains were all obtained from the same sample, sequenced in a study of OX40 agonist ivuxolimab in advanced cancers. The method was immunoSEQ multiplex PCR; TCRdb's version includes in-frame clones alone and lacks a portion of them. The sample lists just over 80,000 clones; roughly 84% were seen once. Material: CD4+ or CD8+ T cells sorted from blood, obtained in a trial of the OX40 agonist ivuxolimab. The receptors here all came from an adult with an advanced solid tumor such as melanoma, head and neck, liver or kidney cancer.

The chain carries TRBV27 and TRBJ1-4; maybe TRBD1 (5 bases). The CDR3 length is 13 residues. Trimming stripped 6 bases from V and 4 bases from J, with 9 bases between. Germline CDR1 and CDR2: MNHEY and SMNVEV (reference sequence). This chain's CDR3 is CASRGQLNEKLFF. The CDR3 bases are TGTGCCAGCAGGGGGCAGCTTAATGAAAAACTGTTTTTT.

This chain links TRBV5-8 with TRBJ2-7; possibly TRBD1 or TRBD2 for D (5 bases each). V lost 0 bases to trimming and J lost 6 bases, with 7 bases between them. From germline, CDR1 is SGHTS and CDR2 YDEGEE. The CDR3 is made up of 12 amino acids. The CDR3 is CASSLGGGEQYF. As DNA, the CDR3 is TGTGCCAGCAGCTTGGGTGGGGGCGAGCAGTACTTC. The complete variable domain, with remaining parts taken from reference TRBV5-8 and TRBJ2-7, reads EAGVTQSPTHLIKTRGQQATLRCSPISGHTSVYWYQQALGLGLQFLLWYDEGEERNRGNFPPRFSGRQFPNYSSELNVNALELEDSALYLCASSLGGGEQYFGPGTRLTVT.

The CDR3 DNA reads as TGTGCCAGCAGGGGCGGACTAGCGGGAGCCGGGGAGCTGTTTTTT. Its protein is CASRGGLAGAGELFF. V usage is TRBV2 and J usage is TRBJ2-2, with 13 bases that match TRBD2. Germline V lookup: CDR1 SNHLY, CDR2 FYNNEI. This CDR3 comprises 15 residues. J lost 6 bases, V lost 6 bases, and 4 bases had no gene match. The full variable domain, completed using reference TRBV2 and TRBJ2-2, is EPEVTQTPSHQVTQMGQEVILRCVPISNHLYFYWYRQILGQKVEFLVSFYNNEISEKSEIFDDQFSVERPDGSNFTLKIRSTKLEDSAMYFCASRGGLAGAGELFFGEGSRLTVL.

V gene TRBV5-1 combines with J gene TRBJ2-1, with a possible D match to TRBD1 (5 bases). In germline, CDR1 is SGHRS, CDR2 YFSETQ. CDR3 length: 17 amino acids. The V end was cut by 1 base, the J end by 0 bases, with 14 bases between. CDR3 DNA: TGCGCCAGCAGCTTGCTAGGCCTCGACAGCTCCTACAATGAGCAGTTCTTC. Protein sequence: CASSLLGLDSSYNEQFF.

The rearrangement links TRBV5-1 to TRBJ1-4, with TRBD1 as a possible D gene (5 bases). Germline V gene data show CDR1 as SGHRS and CDR2 as YFSETQ. The CDR3 consists of 13 residues. V was pared by 5 bases and J by 3 bases, with 8 bases between. The CDR3 region is CASSQGPNEKLFF. The DNA of the CDR3 is TGCGCCAGCAGTCAGGGTCCTAATGAAAAACTGTTTTTT. Using reference TRBV5-1 and TRBJ1-4 for the parts outside the CDR3, the full variable domain is KAGVTQTPRYLIKTRGQQVTLSCSPISGHRSVSWYQQTPGQGLQFLFEYFSETQRNKGNFPGRFSGRQFSNSRSEMNVSTLELGDSALYLCASSQGPNEKLFFGSGTQLSVL.